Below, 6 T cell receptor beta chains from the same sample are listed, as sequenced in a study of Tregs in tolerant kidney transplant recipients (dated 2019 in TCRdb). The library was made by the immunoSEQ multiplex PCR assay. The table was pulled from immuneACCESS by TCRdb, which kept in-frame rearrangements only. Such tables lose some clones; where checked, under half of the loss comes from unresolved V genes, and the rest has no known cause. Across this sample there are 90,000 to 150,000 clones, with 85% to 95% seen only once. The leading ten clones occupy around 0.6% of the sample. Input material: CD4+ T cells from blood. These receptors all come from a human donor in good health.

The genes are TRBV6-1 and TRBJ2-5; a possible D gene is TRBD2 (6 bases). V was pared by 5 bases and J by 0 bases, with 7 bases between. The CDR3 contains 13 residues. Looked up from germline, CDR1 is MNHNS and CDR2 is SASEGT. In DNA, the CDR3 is TGTGCCAGCAGTAGGGACTACCAAGAGACCCAGTACTTC. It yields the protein CASSRDYQETQYF.

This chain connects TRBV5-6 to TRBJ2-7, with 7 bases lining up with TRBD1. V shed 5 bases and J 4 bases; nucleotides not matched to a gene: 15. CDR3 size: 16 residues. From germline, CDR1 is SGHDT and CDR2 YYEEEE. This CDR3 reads CASSPGRDRYFYEQYF. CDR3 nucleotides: TGTGCCAGCAGTCCGGGCCGGGACAGATATTTTTACGAGCAGTACTTC. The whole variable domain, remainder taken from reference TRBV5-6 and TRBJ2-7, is DAGVTQSPTHLIKTRGQQVTLRCSPKSGHDTVSWYQQALGQGPQFIFQYYEEEERQRGNFPDRFSGHQFPNYSSELNVNALLLGDSALYLCASSPGRDRYFYEQYFGPGTRLTVT.

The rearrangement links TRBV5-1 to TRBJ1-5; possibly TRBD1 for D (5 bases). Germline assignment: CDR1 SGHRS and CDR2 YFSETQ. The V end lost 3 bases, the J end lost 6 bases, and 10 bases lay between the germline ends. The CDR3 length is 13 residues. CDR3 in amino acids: CASSSTGGQPQHF. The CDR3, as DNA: TGCGCCAGCAGCTCGACGGGGGGTCAGCCCCAGCATTTT. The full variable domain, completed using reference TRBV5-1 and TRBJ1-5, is KAGVTQTPRYLIKTRGQQVTLSCSPISGHRSVSWYQQTPGQGLQFLFEYFSETQRNKGNFPGRFSGRQFSNSRSEMNVSTLELGDSALYLCASSSTGGQPQHFGDGTRLSIL.

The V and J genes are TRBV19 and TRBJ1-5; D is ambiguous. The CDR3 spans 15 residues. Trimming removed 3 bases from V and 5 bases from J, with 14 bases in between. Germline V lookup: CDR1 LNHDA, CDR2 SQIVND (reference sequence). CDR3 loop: CASSMVYPRDQPQHF. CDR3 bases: TGTGCCAGTAGTATGGTATACCCTAGGGATCAGCCCCAGCATTTT.

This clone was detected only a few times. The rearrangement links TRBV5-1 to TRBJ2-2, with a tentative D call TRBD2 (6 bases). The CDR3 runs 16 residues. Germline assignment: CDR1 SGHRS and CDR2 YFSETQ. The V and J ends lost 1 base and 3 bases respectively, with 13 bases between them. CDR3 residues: CASSLSLRRDTGELFF. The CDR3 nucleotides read TGCGCCAGCAGCTTGAGCCTCAGGAGGGACACCGGGGAGCTGTTTTTT.

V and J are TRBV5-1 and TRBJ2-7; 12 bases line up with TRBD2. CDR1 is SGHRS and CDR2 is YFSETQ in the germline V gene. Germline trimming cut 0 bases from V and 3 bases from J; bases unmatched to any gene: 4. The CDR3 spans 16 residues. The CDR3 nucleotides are TGCGCCAGCAGCTTGGGGGGACTAGCGGGCGACTACGAGCAGTACTTC. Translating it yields CASSLGGLAGDYEQYF.